This passage covers 17 T cell receptor beta chains from one sample sequenced in a study of cytomegalovirus exposure and HLA in healthy donors. Both 60 Vbeta primers and 13 Jbeta primers went into the PCR. Data came from immunoSEQ multiplex PCR; TCRdb stores just in-frame clones and leaves some out. Counted here are around 160,000 clones, roughly three quarters occurring once; the ten biggest clones make up around 7%. The sample taken for sequencing was PBMCs. The receptors here all came from a woman in her thirties or forties in good health and CMV-seropositive.

This chain links TRBV10-3 with TRBJ2-7, with D possibly matching TRBD2 (6 bases). This CDR3 comprises 12 residues. Trimming left V 2 bases short and J 7 bases short, with 9 bases between. Germline lookup yields CDR1 ENHRY and CDR2 SYGVKD. The CDR3 region is CAISEGGWEQYF. CDR3 bases: TGTGCCATCAGTGAGGGGGGGTGGGAGCAGTACTTC.

The V call is TRBV6-5, the J call TRBJ1-1, with D unresolved. The CDR3 contains 12 residues. Per the germline V gene, CDR1 is MNHEY and CDR2 is SVGAGI. V was pared by 5 bases and J by 11 bases, with 15 bases between. The CDR3 DNA follows: TGTGCCAGCAGTGTTATAGGAGGAGCGGCTTTCTTT. Amino acids: CASSVIGGAAFF.

The chain joins TRBV6-1 to TRBJ2-1; D possibly corresponds to TRBD1 (6 bases). This CDR3 spans 13 amino acids. With 2 bases removed from V and 6 bases from J, the gap between germline ends came to 8 bases. The germline V gene has CDR1 MNHNS and CDR2 SASEGT. The CDR3 is CASSEWTANEQFF. For the CDR3, the DNA is TGTGCCAGCAGTGAATGGACAGCCAATGAGCAGTTCTTC.

The chain couples TRBV18 to TRBJ1-5; D call uncertain. Germline V gives CDR1 KGHSH, CDR2 LQKENI. This CDR3 spans 13 amino acids. The V end was cut by 4 bases, the J end by 0 bases, with 4 bases between. The CDR3 coding sequence is TGTGCCAGCTCACTAGATAGCAATCAGCCCCAGCATTTT. Encoded protein: CASSLDSNQPQHF.

This chain joins TRBV19 and TRBJ1-6, with D tentatively TRBD1 (5 bases). This CDR3 has 15 residues. Germline CDR1 is LNHDA and CDR2 is SQIVND (reference sequence). The V and J ends lost 4 bases and 0 bases respectively, with 7 bases between them. The CDR3, as DNA: TGTGCCAGTAGTACAGGGAACTCCTATAATTCACCCCTCCACTTT. Amino acid sequence: CASSTGNSYNSPLHF.

The J gene is TRBJ2-5, the V gene TRBV28; perhaps TRBD1 as D (5 bases). The CDR3 spans 14 residues. Germline CDR1 reads MDHEN; CDR2 reads SYDVKM. Trimming shortened V by 7 bases and J by 2 bases, and 14 bases separated the two germline ends. The CDR3 DNA is TGTGCCAGCACGAAGGGGAATTGGCAAGAGACCCAGTACTTC. This codes for CASTKGNWQETQYF.

The V call is TRBV9, the J call TRBJ1-6; tentatively, D is TRBD1 (5 bases). Germline values: CDR1 SGDLS, CDR2 YYNGEE. The V gene lost 4 bases and the J gene lost 8 bases, with 16 bases spanning the gap. The CDR3 spans 15 residues. The CDR3 protein is CASSFHWGGDSPLHF. The CDR3 DNA follows: TGTGCCAGCAGCTTCCATTGGGGGGGGGATTCACCCCTCCACTTT. Full variable domain (rest looked up from reference TRBV9 and TRBJ1-6): DSGVTQTPKHLITATGQRVTLRCSPRSGDLSVYWYQQSLDQGLQFLIQYYNGEERAKGNILERFSAQQFPDLHSELNLSSLELGDSALYFCASSFHWGGDSPLHFGNGTRLTVT.

V is TRBV7-3 and J is TRBJ2-1; 9 nucleotides agree with TRBD1. Trimming cost V 5 bases and J 4 bases; bases outside gene matches: 6. Per germline, CDR1 SGHTA and CDR2 FQGTGA. The CDR3 spans 15 residues. CDR3 residues: CASSRRGTGYNEQFF. The CDR3, as DNA: TGTGCCAGCAGCCGGAGGGGGACAGGGTACAATGAGCAGTTCTTC.

V is TRBV2 and J is TRBJ2-7; D unclear. The germline V and J ends were trimmed by 8 bases and 1 base, with 18 bases remaining between them. Germline CDR1 reads SNHLY; CDR2 reads FYNNEI. This CDR3 comprises 15 residues. The CDR3 region has the DNA TGTGCCAGCCGCATCTACCTAGGAGAGTCCTACGAGCAGTACTTC. This gives the protein CASRIYLGESYEQYF.

This rearrangement joins TRBV9 to TRBJ2-3; perhaps TRBD2 as D (6 bases). The germline V gene has CDR1 SGDLS and CDR2 YYNGEE. The CDR3 contains 16 residues. V was pared by 4 bases and J by 2 bases, with 17 bases between. The CDR3 DNA follows: TGTGCCAGCAGCCCAGAGGCCGGGGGACTCACAGATACGCAGTATTTT. Its protein is CASSPEAGGLTDTQYF. The full variable domain, completed using reference TRBV9 and TRBJ2-3, is DSGVTQTPKHLITATGQRVTLRCSPRSGDLSVYWYQQSLDQGLQFLIQYYNGEERAKGNILERFSAQQFPDLHSELNLSSLELGDSALYFCASSPEAGGLTDTQYFGPGTRLTVL.

The genes are TRBV4-1 and TRBJ2-6; no clear D gene. This CDR3 region has 21 residues. Per germline, CDR1 MGHRA and CDR2 YSYEKL. Between the trimmed V and J ends, which lost 0 bases and 0 bases, there was a span of 21 bases. The CDR3 sequence: CASSQDLLIVTYVSGANVLTF. As DNA, the CDR3 is TGCGCCAGCAGCCAAGATCTTTTAATTGTGACTTACGTCTCTGGGGCCAACGTCCTGACTTTC.

This chain connects TRBV6-5 to TRBJ2-7; 9 nucleotides line up with TRBD1. The CDR3 runs 15 residues. Germline CDR1 and CDR2: MNHEY and SVGAGI. Unmatched junction bases numbered 10, after V lost 9 bases and J lost 1 base. The CDR3 sequence is CASRRGQGISYEQYF. The CDR3 region has the DNA TGTGCCAGTAGACGAGGACAGGGGATTTCCTACGAGCAGTACTTC.

The chain joins TRBV18 to TRBJ2-3, with 7 bases fitting TRBD1. The germline gives CDR1 KGHSH, CDR2 LQKENI. V lost 6 bases and J lost 4; bases outside the gene matches: 16. The CDR3 is 17 residues long. The CDR3 sequence: CASSPSKGGPGADTQYF. In DNA form, the CDR3 reads TGTGCCAGCTCCCCAAGCAAAGGGGGCCCCGGGGCAGATACGCAGTATTTT. Complete variable domain (other parts from reference TRBV18 and TRBJ2-3): NAGVMQNPRHLVRRRGQEARLRCSPMKGHSHVYWYRQLPEEGLKFMVYLQKENIIDESGMPKERFSAEFPKEGPSILRIQQVVRGDSAAYFCASSPSKGGPGADTQYFGPGTRLTVL.

The rearrangement links TRBV29-1 to TRBJ1-2; D is uncertain. Germline CDR1 reads SQVTM; CDR2 reads ANQGSEA. V dropped 6 bases and J dropped 7 bases, with 9 bases sitting between them. The CDR3 is 10 amino acids. CDR3 residues: CSVTTSGYTF. The CDR3, as DNA: TGCAGCGTCACAACTAGTGGCTACACCTTC.

The chain joins TRBV19 to TRBJ1-2, with 7 nucleotides matching TRBD1. The V gene's germline CDR1 is LNHDA and CDR2 SQIVND (reference sequence). The V gene end was trimmed by 6 bases and the J gene end by 4 bases; junction bases not matched to a gene: 14. This CDR3 is built from 16 residues. The CDR3: CASRRTDGTEAYGYTF. The CDR3 nucleotides read TGTGCCAGTAGAAGAACAGATGGGACAGAGGCCTATGGCTACACCTTC.

This clone was counted a few times. The chain uses TRBV7-9 and TRBJ1-1; D remains unclear. V was trimmed by 5 bases and J by 5 bases, leaving 9 bases between them. The germline CDR1 and CDR2 sequences are SEHNR and FQNEAQ (reference sequence). CDR3 size: 12 residues. The DNA for the CDR3 is TGTGCCAGCAGCCTCGCAGGAACTGAAGCTTTCTTT. Amino acid sequence: CASSLAGTEAFF.

There are a few counts of this clone. The chain uses TRBV9 and TRBJ1-6; no definite D call. Trimming cost V 3 bases and J 7 bases, with 20 bases left between them. The CDR3 is made up of 17 amino acids. Germline lookup yields CDR1 SGDLS and CDR2 YYNGEE. The CDR3 protein is CASSAKGEGKMNSPLHF. In DNA form, the CDR3 reads TGTGCCAGCAGCGCAAAAGGAGAGGGCAAGATGAATTCACCCCTCCACTTT. The full variable domain, its missing parts supplied by reference TRBV9 and TRBJ1-6, is DSGVTQTPKHLITATGQRVTLRCSPRSGDLSVYWYQQSLDQGLQFLIQYYNGEERAKGNILERFSAQQFPDLHSELNLSSLELGDSALYFCASSAKGEGKMNSPLHFGNGTRLTVT.